Each of the 28 T cell receptor beta chains below was sequenced from the same sample in a study of OX40 agonist ivuxolimab in advanced cancers. Library prep was done by the immunoSEQ multiplex PCR assay. TCRdb re-hosts the immuneACCESS table, in-frame sequences only. Its copies lack some clones; in the studies checked, an unresolved V gene accounts for under half of them, and the cause for the rest is not known. This sample is represented by over 9,500 clones; 75% to 95% of them were singletons. About 70% of the sample is taken by the ten largest. Sequencing used CD4+ or CD8+ T cells sorted from blood, obtained in a trial of the OX40 agonist ivuxolimab. Source of these receptors: an adult with an advanced solid tumor such as melanoma, head and neck, liver or kidney cancer.

This chain uses TRBV11-2 with TRBJ1-1; 11 bases map to TRBD1. The V gene end was trimmed by 5 bases and the J gene end by 3 bases; junction bases not matched to a gene: 8. This CDR3 contains 16 residues. Germline V gene lookup returns CDR1 SGHAT and CDR2 FQNNGV. CDR3 in amino acids: CASSPERTGGHTEAFF. CDR3 DNA sequence: TGTGCCAGCAGCCCCGAAAGGACAGGGGGCCACACTGAAGCTTTCTTT.

The chain carries TRBV25-1 and TRBJ1-4; 7 bases are a match to TRBD1. The CDR3 has 15 residues. Germline V gene lookup returns CDR1 MGHDK and CDR2 SYGVNS. The ends lost 1 base at V and 3 bases at J; junction bases unmatched: 2. The DNA for the CDR3 is TGTGCCAGCAGTGAATCGGGACAGTCTAATGAAAAACTGTTTTTT. Protein product: CASSESGQSNEKLFF.

This clone was observed a few times. The chain uses TRBV4-2 and TRBJ1-3; D remains ambiguous. Germline CDR1 and CDR2: LGHNA and YNFKEQ. The V end lost 0 bases, the J end lost 0 bases, and 6 bases lay between the germline ends. CDR3 length: 15 amino acids. CDR3 sequence reads: CASSQDRSSGNTIYF. The CDR3 region has the DNA TGTGCCAGCAGCCAAGATAGGAGCTCTGGAAACACCATATATTTT.

There are a few counts of this clone. The chain joins TRBV10-2 to TRBJ2-7, with D uncertain. This CDR3 comprises 12 residues. Germline V gene lookup returns CDR1 WSHSY and CDR2 SAAADI. Deletions cut 7 bases from V and 0 bases from J, with 7 bases between. CDR3 loop: CASTGSSYEQYF. Here the CDR3 DNA reads TGCGCCAGCACCGGCAGCTCCTACGAGCAGTACTTC.

V gene TRBV14 combines with J gene TRBJ2-2; 7 bases match TRBD1. Looked up from germline, CDR1 is SGHDN and CDR2 is FVKESK. The length of the CDR3 is 15 residues. The ends lost 6 bases at V and 6 bases at J; junction bases unmatched: 10. This CDR3 reads CASRKEQGYAGELFF. The DNA of the CDR3 is TGTGCCAGCAGAAAGGAACAGGGGTACGCCGGGGAGCTGTTTTTT.

CDR3 nucleotides: TGTGCCTGGAGTGTATGGGCAGGGAATCAGCCCCAGCATTTT. This sequence encodes CAWSVWAGNQPQHF. This rearrangement joins TRBV30 to TRBJ1-5, with TRBD1 as a possible D gene (5 bases). CDR1 is GTSNPN and CDR2 is SVGIG in the germline V gene (reference sequence). The length of the CDR3 is 14 residues. V was clipped by 0 bases and J by 4 bases, with 10 bases between them.

This clone was seen a handful of times. The same CDR3 is also encoded by other DNA sequences in this sample. V usage is TRBV30 and J usage is TRBJ1-1; D is unclear. Trimming shortened V by 0 bases and J by 8 bases, and 13 bases separated the two germline ends. The CDR3 sequence is 13 residues long. Germline loops: CDR1 GTSNPN, CDR2 SVGIG (reference sequence). The CDR3 spells CAWSVGGQTEAFF. The CDR3, as DNA: TGTGCCTGGAGTGTAGGAGGCCAAACCGAAGCTTTCTTT.

V is TRBV4-3 and J is TRBJ2-3; D tentatively reads TRBD1 or TRBD2 (5 bases each). From germline, CDR1 is LGHNA and CDR2 YSLEER. Trimming pared 0 bases from V and 8 bases from J, leaving 18 bases between. The CDR3 contains 16 residues. CDR3 protein: CASSQDGDARVGTQYF. The CDR3, as DNA: TGCGCCAGCAGCCAAGATGGGGACGCCAGGGTGGGTACGCAGTATTTT.

The CDR3 sequence: CASSERTGGVGNYGYTF. For the CDR3, the DNA is TGTGCCAGCAGTGAACGGACAGGGGGCGTTGGGAACTATGGCTACACCTTC. The genes are TRBV6-4 and TRBJ1-2; 11 bases are shared with TRBD1. V lost 3 bases and J lost 2; bases outside the gene matches: 8. This CDR3 has 17 amino acids. CDR1 is MRHNA and CDR2 is SNTAGT in the germline V gene.

J is TRBJ1-4 and V is TRBV15; TRBD1 matches 7 bases. The germline V gene has CDR1 LNHNV and CDR2 YYDKDF (reference sequence). The CDR3 loop spans 17 amino acids. J gave up 0 bases and V 0 bases, and 4 bases lay outside the gene matches. The CDR3 nucleotides are TGTGCCACCAGCAGAGATTGGGGACAGTCAACTAATGAAAAACTGTTTTTT. Translating it yields CATSRDWGQSTNEKLFF.

V gene TRBV6-5 combines with J gene TRBJ1-1; D gene ambiguous. V dropped 4 bases and J dropped 7 bases, with 10 bases sitting between them. The CDR3 contains 12 residues. Germline values: CDR1 MNHEY, CDR2 SVGAGI. CDR3 residues: CASSSESGEAFF. The CDR3 DNA reads TGTGCCAGCAGTTCCGAGTCGGGTGAAGCTTTCTTT.

CDR3 loop: CASSPGQGLSYEQYF. The DNA of the CDR3 is TGCGCCAGCAGCCCGGGACAGGGGTTATCCTACGAGCAGTACTTC. The chain uses TRBV4-1 and TRBJ2-7; 10 bases line up with TRBD1. V gave up 4 bases and J gave up 1 base; unmatched junction bases: 4. Looked up from germline, CDR1 is MGHRA and CDR2 is YSYEKL. CDR3 length equals 15 residues.

This clone was counted a few times. CDR3 nucleotides: TGCAGCGTTGAACGCGGGGGGGGCACAGATACGCAGTATTTT. Amino acid sequence: CSVERGGGTDTQYF. V usage is TRBV29-1 and J usage is TRBJ2-3; 9 bases align to TRBD2. V shed 2 bases, J shed 1 base, and the junction held 1 base outside the gene matches. The germline V gene encodes CDR1 SQVTM and CDR2 ANQGSEA. The CDR3 contains 14 residues.

The chain joins TRBV11-3 to TRBJ2-5; D call uncertain. The V gene lost 4 bases and the J gene lost 1 base, with 10 bases spanning the gap. Germline V CDR1 and CDR2: SGHNT, YENEEA. The CDR3 length is 14 residues. For the CDR3, the DNA is TGTGCCAGCAGCTATCCCGGCCGCCAAGAGACCCAGTACTTC. Its protein product is CASSYPGRQETQYF.

This clone turned up a few times. The gene calls are TRBV19 and TRBJ2-7, with TRBD2 matching over 7 bases. The V segment lost 11 bases and the J segment 6 bases; nucleotides outside the gene matches: 7. The CDR3 length is 11 residues. The germline V gene encodes CDR1 LNHDA and CDR2 SQIVND (reference sequence). CDR3 sequence: CAVQAGIEQYF. The CDR3 bases are TGTGCCGTCCAAGCGGGGATCGAGCAGTACTTC.

The V call is TRBV2, the J call TRBJ2-7; maybe TRBD1 (6 bases). The CDR3 runs to 13 residues. Germline lookup yields CDR1 SNHLY and CDR2 FYNNEI. With 3 bases removed from V and 3 bases from J, the gap between germline ends came to 9 bases. CDR3 protein: CASSDGQHYEQYF. As DNA, the CDR3 is TGTGCCAGCAGTGACGGACAGCACTACGAGCAGTACTTC.

The CDR3 bases are TGTGCCAGTGGAGGGGATGGCTACACCTTC. Translating it yields CASGGDGYTF. This chain uses TRBV7-3 with TRBJ1-2; D perhaps matches TRBD1 (5 bases). V was pared by 9 bases and J by 6 bases, with 8 bases between. This CDR3 has 10 residues. Germline loops: CDR1 SGHTA, CDR2 FQGTGA.

The chain is built from TRBV14 and TRBJ2-3; D ambiguous. The CDR3 consists of 15 residues. The V end was cut by 4 bases, the J end by 4 bases, with 15 bases between. The germline V gene encodes CDR1 SGHDN and CDR2 FVKESK. CDR3 loop: CASSRIQRVPDTQYF. The CDR3 DNA follows: TGTGCCAGCAGCCGGATTCAAAGGGTGCCAGATACGCAGTATTTT.

The chain has TRBV11-3 and TRBJ2-4, with D tentatively TRBD1 or TRBD2 (5 bases each). The length of the CDR3 is 17 residues. V lost 5 bases and J 0 bases, leaving 17 bases between the germline ends. Germline V gene data show CDR1 as SGHNT and CDR2 as YENEEA. CDR3 in DNA: TGTGCCAGCAGCAAAGGGGTCGGGGATCTAGCCAAAAACATTCAGTACTTC. Translating it yields CASSKGVGDLAKNIQYF.

J is TRBJ2-1 and V is TRBV27, with D possibly being TRBD2 (8 bases). The CDR3 covers 15 residues. Trimming pared 5 bases from V and 5 bases from J, leaving 16 bases between. Germline V gives CDR1 MNHEY, CDR2 SMNVEV (reference sequence). Here the CDR3 DNA reads TGTGCCAGCAGTACGGGACTAGGGGGCCACAATGAGCAGTTCTTC. Protein product: CASSTGLGGHNEQFF.

The gene calls are TRBV7-2 and TRBJ2-7; no clear D gene. Trimming pared 1 base from V and 4 bases from J, leaving 5 bases between. CDR3 length: 12 amino acids. In germline, CDR1 is SGHTA, CDR2 FQGNSA. CDR3 loop: CASSLVSYEQYF. DNA for the CDR3: TGTGCCAGCAGCTTAGTTAGTTACGAGCAGTACTTC.

V and J are TRBV7-3 and TRBJ2-7; D uncertain. This CDR3 spans 14 amino acids. V shed 5 bases and J shed 3 bases, with 14 bases lying between them. Germline assignment: CDR1 SGHTA and CDR2 FQGTGA. CDR3 amino acids: CASSPQTQNYEQYF. The CDR3 nucleotides read TGTGCCAGCAGCCCGCAGACCCAAAACTACGAGCAGTACTTC.

The CDR3 region has the DNA TGCGCCAGCAGCCATGCCGGGACAGTGATAGCCAAAAACATTCAGTACTTC. Translating gives CASSHAGTVIAKNIQYF. The J gene is TRBJ2-4, the V gene TRBV4-1; TRBD1 matches 7 bases. CDR3 size: 17 residues. Unmatched junction bases numbered 8, after V lost 3 bases and J lost 0 bases. Germline V gene data show CDR1 as MGHRA and CDR2 as YSYEKL.

This rearrangement joins TRBV6-1 to TRBJ2-3; TRBD2 aligns across 14 bases. Trimming took 7 bases from V and 4 from J; bases not matched to a gene: 4. Germline loops: CDR1 MNHNS, CDR2 SASEGT. This CDR3 has 15 amino acids. The CDR3 DNA follows: TGTGCCAGCATTAAGGGACTAGCGGGAGCAGATACGCAGTATTTT. Protein product: CASIKGLAGADTQYF.

This chain links TRBV11-2 with TRBJ2-5, with 8 positions matching TRBD2. This CDR3 is built from 14 residues. CDR1 is SGHAT and CDR2 is FQNNGV in the germline V gene. The V gene end was trimmed by 1 base and the J gene end by 4 bases; junction bases not matched to a gene: 2. The chain's CDR3 is CASSLAGGRETQYF. CDR3 coding DNA: TGTGCCAGCAGCTTAGCGGGAGGGAGAGAGACCCAGTACTTC.

This clone was observed a single time. The chain combines TRBV7-9 with TRBJ1-4; 7 nucleotides match TRBD1. Trimming at V came to 3 bases and at J to 7 bases, leaving 11 bases not matched to a gene. The CDR3 totals 16 residues. Germline CDR1 is SEHNR and CDR2 is FQNEAQ (reference sequence). Here the CDR3 reads CASSFEPGQRSEKLFF. The DNA for the CDR3 is TGTGCCAGCAGCTTTGAACCGGGACAGAGGAGTGAAAAACTGTTTTTT.

The chain is built from TRBV29-1 and TRBJ2-7, with D unresolved. Trimming shortened V by 4 bases and J by 0 bases, and 10 bases separated the two germline ends. The CDR3 consists of 13 residues. Germline CDR1 reads SQVTM; CDR2 reads ANQGSEA. CDR3 loop: CSVAVHGSYEQYF. CDR3 coding DNA: TGCAGCGTTGCGGTCCACGGCTCCTACGAGCAGTACTTC.

J is TRBJ1-2 and V is TRBV20-1; D remains unclear. The V gene's germline CDR1 is DFQATT and CDR2 SNEGSKA (reference sequence). Trimming pared 5 bases from V and 9 bases from J, leaving 13 bases between. The CDR3 length is 11 residues. The CDR3 DNA reads TGCAGTGCTGGCCAGACACCCAGCTACACCTTC. Its protein product is CSAGQTPSYTF.